Sequencing of this T cell receptor beta chain was carried out in a study of graft-versus-host responses after intestinal transplantation. Study-wide background: Each of the recipients got a multivisceral, liver-intestinal, or isolated intestinal transplant.

CDR1 is LNHDA, CDR2 SQIVND, per germline (reference sequence). The CDR3 covers 13 residues. Trimming shortened V by 3 bases and J by 8 bases, and 10 bases separated the two germline ends. Whole-study findings and limits: Recipient marrow showed GvH clones, some seen first in ileum or blood.

Data came from immunoSEQ multiplex PCR; TCRdb stores just in-frame clones and leaves some out. The sample has 80,000 to 100,000 clones; about 90% are singletons. A remark on this clone: Antigen: not known.

The sequence derives from a human donor who received an intestinal transplant. The sequences come from unstimulated CD4+ T cells sorted from spleen or lymph node cells, collected before intestinal transplant. The chain employs TRBV19 and TRBJ1-4; D is ambiguous. The CDR3 sequence is CASSMAVGEKLFF. The CDR3 DNA follows: TGTGCCAGTAGTATGGCCGTGGGCGAAAAACTGTTTTTT.